This entry describes one T cell receptor (beta chain). The antigen is unknown. This specimen comes from a study of STAT3 mutations in large granular lymphocyte leukemia. Study results and limitations: In T-cell large granular lymphocyte leukemia, about half of patients showed multiple immunodominant subclonotypes. In several patients, dominant TCR clone burden exceeded STAT3 mutant burden, suggesting STAT3 mutation arose secondarily.

Using immunoSEQ multiplex PCR, the repertoire was profiled, and TCRdb retains in-frame clones only, with some absent. The sample lists roughly 35,000 clones, 70% to 90% occurring once. V lost 5 bases and J 5 bases, leaving 11 bases between the germline ends. The CDR3 covers 13 residues. Germline CDR1 SNHLY, CDR2 FYNNEI. The sequenced sample was PBMCs. This TCR came from a human donor with T large granular lymphocyte leukemia. Some clones in this sample may be carry-over from other donors' samples. J is TRBJ2-3 and V is TRBV2; the D is unclear. Here the CDR3 reads CASSFRSLDTQYF. Written as DNA, the CDR3 is TGTGCCAGCAGTTTTAGGAGTTTAGATACGCAGTATTTT.